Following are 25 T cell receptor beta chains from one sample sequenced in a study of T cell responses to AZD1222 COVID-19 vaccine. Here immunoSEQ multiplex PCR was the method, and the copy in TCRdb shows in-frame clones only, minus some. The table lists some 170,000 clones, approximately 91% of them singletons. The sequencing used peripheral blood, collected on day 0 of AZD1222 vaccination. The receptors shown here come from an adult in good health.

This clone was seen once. The CDR3 loop reads CATGESVGTQYF. Here the CDR3 DNA reads TGTGCCACCGGGGAGAGTGTGGGGACCCAGTACTTC. The chain recombines TRBV24-1 with TRBJ2-5, with D tentatively TRBD2 (5 bases). The CDR3 contains 12 residues. Germline V lookup: CDR1 KGHDR, CDR2 SFDVKD. V shed 9 bases and J shed 7 bases, with 14 bases lying between them.

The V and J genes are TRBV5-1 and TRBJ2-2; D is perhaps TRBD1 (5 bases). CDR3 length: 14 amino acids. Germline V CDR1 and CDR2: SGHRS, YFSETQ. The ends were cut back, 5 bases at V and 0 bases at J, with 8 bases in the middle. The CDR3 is CASREGANTGELFF. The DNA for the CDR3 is TGCGCCAGCAGGGAAGGGGCGAACACCGGGGAGCTGTTTTTT.

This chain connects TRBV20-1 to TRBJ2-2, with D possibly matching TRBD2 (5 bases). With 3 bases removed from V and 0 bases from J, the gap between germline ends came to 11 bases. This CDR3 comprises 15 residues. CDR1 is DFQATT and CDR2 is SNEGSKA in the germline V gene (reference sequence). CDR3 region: CSASEAATNTGELFF. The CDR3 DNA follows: TGCAGTGCTAGTGAAGCGGCTACGAACACCGGGGAGCTGTTTTTT.

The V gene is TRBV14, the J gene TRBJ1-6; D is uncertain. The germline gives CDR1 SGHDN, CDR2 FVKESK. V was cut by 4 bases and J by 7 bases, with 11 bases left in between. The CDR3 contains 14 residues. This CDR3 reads CASSRGGPNSPLHF. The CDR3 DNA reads TGTGCCAGCAGCCGCGGTGGACCGAATTCACCCCTCCACTTT.

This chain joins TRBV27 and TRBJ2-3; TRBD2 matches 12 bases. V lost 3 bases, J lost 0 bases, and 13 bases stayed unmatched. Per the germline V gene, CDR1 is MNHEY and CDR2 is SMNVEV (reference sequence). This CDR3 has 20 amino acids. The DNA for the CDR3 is TGTGCCAGCAGTTTCCGCTACGCTAGCGGGGGGGTTTCTAGCACAGATACGCAGTATTTT. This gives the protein CASSFRYASGGVSSTDTQYF.

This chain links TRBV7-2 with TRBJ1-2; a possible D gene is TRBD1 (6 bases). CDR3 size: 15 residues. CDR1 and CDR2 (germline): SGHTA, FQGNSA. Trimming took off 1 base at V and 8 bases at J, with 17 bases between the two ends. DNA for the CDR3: TGTGCCAGCAGCTTAGTTCGCGCGGGGGCAGAAGGCTACACCTTC. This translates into CASSLVRAGAEGYTF. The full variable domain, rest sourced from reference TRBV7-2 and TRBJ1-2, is GAGVSQSPSNKVTEKGKDVELRCDPISGHTALYWYRQSLGQGLEFLIYFQGNSAPDKSGLPSDRFSAERTGGSVSTLTIQRTQQEDSAVYLCASSLVRAGAEGYTFGSGTRLTVV.

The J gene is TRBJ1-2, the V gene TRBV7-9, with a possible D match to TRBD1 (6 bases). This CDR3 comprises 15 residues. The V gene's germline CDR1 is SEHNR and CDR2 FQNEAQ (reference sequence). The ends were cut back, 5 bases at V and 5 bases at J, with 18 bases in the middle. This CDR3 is CASSPWGGVDYGYTF. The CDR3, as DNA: TGTGCCAGCAGCCCCTGGGGGGGCGTAGATTATGGCTACACCTTC.

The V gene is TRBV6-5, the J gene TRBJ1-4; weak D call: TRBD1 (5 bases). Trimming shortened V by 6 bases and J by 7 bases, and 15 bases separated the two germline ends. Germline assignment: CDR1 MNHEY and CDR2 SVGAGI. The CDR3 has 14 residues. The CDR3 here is CASSGTAGGEKLFF. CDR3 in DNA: TGTGCCAGCAGCGGGACGGCGGGGGGTGAAAAACTGTTTTTT.

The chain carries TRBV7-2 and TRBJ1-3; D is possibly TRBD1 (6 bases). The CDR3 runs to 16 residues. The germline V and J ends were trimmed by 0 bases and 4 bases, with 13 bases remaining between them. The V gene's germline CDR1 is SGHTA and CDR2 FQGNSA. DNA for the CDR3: TGTGCCAGCAGCTTAGCTTCGGGGGCGCGGGGAAACACCATATATTTT. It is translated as CASSLASGARGNTIYF.

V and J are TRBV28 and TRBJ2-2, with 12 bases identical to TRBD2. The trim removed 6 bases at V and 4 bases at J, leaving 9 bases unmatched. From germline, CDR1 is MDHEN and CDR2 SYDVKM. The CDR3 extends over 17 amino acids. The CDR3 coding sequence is TGTGCCAGCAGAGAAAGACTAGCGGGAGTGGTCACCGGGGAGCTGTTTTTT. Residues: CASRERLAGVVTGELFF.

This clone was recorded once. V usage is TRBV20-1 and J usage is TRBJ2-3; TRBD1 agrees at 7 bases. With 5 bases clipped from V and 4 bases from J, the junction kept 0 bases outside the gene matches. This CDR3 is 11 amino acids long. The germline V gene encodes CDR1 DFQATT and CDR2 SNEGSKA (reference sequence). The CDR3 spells CSAQGADTQYF. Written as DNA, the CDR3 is TGCAGTGCTCAGGGGGCAGATACGCAGTATTTT.

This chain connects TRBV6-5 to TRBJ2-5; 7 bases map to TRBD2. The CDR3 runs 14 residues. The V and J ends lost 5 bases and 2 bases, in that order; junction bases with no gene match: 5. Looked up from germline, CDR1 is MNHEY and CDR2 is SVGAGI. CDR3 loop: CASSSGVTQETQYF. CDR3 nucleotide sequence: TGTGCCAGCAGTAGCGGGGTGACTCAAGAGACCCAGTACTTC.

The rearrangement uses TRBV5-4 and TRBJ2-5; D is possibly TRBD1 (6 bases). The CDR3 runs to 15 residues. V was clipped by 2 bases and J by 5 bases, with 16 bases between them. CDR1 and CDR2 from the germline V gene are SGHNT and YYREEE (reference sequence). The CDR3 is CASSFQQGSRETQYF. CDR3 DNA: TGTGCCAGCAGCTTCCAGCAGGGGAGCAGGGAGACCCAGTACTTC.

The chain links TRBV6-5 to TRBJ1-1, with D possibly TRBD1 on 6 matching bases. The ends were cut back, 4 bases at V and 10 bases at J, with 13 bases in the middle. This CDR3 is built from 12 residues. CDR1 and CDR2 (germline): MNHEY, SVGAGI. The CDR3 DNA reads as TGTGCCAGCAGTTCGCAGACAGGAACAGCTTTCTTT. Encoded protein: CASSSQTGTAFF.

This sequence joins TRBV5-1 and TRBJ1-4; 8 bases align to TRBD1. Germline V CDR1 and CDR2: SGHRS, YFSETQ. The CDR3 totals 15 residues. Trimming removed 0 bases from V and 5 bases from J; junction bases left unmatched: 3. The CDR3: CASSLGTGSNEKLFF. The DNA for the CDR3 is TGCGCCAGCAGCTTGGGGACAGGGTCGAATGAAAAACTGTTTTTT.

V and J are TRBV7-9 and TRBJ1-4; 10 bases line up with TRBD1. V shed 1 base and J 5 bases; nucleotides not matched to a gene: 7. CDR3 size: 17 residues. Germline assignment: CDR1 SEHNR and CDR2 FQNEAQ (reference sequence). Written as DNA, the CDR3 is TGTGCCAGCAGCTTAGGACAGGGGGCCCGTCGCAATGAAAAACTGTTTTTT. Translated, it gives CASSLGQGARRNEKLFF.

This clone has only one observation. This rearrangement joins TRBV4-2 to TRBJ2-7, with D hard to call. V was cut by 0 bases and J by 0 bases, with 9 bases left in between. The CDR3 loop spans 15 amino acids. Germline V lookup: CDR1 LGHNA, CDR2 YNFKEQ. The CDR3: CASSQDFPSSYEQYF. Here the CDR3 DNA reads TGTGCCAGCAGCCAAGATTTTCCCAGCTCCTACGAGCAGTACTTC.

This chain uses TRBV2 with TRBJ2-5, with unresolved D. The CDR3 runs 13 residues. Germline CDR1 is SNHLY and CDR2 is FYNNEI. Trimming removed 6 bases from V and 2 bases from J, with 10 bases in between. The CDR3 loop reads CASRRTQQETQYF. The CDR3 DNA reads TGTGCCAGCAGGCGTACCCAGCAAGAGACCCAGTACTTC.

DNA of the CDR3: TGCGCCAGCAGCCCGAAACCTGGGGCCAACGTCCTGACTTTC. Encoded protein: CASSPKPGANVLTF. The chain carries TRBV5-1 and TRBJ2-6; D is ambiguous. V lost 4 bases, J lost 2 bases, and 7 bases lay in between. Per the germline V gene, CDR1 is SGHRS and CDR2 is YFSETQ. The CDR3 runs to 14 residues.

The CDR3 protein is CASKTGLAVRGELFF. CDR3 sequence (DNA): TGTGCCAGCAAAACGGGACTAGCGGTTCGCGGGGAGCTGTTTTTT. The chain is built from TRBV6-5 and TRBJ2-2, with 11 bases lining up with TRBD2. Trimming removed 7 bases from V and 7 bases from J; junction bases left unmatched: 8. The CDR3 has 15 amino acids. Germline V gives CDR1 MNHEY, CDR2 SVGAGI.

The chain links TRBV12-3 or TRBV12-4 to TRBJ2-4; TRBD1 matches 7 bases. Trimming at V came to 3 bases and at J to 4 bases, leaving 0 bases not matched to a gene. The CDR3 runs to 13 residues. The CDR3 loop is CASSLTGKNIQYF. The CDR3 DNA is TGTGCCAGCAGTTTGACAGGGAAAAACATTCAGTACTTC.

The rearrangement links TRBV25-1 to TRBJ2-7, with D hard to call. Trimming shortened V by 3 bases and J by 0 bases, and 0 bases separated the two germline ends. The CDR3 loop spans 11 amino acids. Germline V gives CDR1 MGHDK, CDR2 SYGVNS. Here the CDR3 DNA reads TGTGCCAGCAGTGACTCCTACGAGCAGTACTTC. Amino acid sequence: CASSDSYEQYF.

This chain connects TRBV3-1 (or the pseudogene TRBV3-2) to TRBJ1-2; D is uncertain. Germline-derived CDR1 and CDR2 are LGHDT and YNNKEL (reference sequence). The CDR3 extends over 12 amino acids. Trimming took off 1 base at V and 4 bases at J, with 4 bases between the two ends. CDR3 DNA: TGTGCCAGCAGCCAAGTGACCTATGGCTACACCTTC. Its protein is CASSQVTYGYTF.

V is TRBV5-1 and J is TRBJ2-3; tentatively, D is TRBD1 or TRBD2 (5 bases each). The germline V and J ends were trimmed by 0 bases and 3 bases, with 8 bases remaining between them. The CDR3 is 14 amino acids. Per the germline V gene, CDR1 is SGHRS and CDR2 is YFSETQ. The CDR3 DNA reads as TGCGCCAGCAGCTTGGGGGACGGAACAGATACGCAGTATTTT. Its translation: CASSLGDGTDTQYF.

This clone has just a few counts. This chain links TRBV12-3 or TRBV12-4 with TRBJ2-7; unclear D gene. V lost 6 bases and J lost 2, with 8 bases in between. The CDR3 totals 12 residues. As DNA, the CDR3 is TGTGCCAGCAGCGTTAAAGCCTACGAGCAGTACTTC. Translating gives CASSVKAYEQYF.